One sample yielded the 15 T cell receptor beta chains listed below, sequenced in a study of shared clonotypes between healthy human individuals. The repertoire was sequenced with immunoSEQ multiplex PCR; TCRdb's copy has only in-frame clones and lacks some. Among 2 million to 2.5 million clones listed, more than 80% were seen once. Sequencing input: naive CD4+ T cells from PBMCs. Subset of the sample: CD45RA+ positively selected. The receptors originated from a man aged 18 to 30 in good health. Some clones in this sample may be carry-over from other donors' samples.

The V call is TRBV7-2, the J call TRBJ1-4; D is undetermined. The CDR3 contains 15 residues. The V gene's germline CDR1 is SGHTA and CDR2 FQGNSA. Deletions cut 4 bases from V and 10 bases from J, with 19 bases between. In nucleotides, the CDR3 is TGTGCCAGCAGCTCCAGCCGGCCCGAAGTAGGAAAACTGTTTTTT. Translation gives CASSSSRPEVGKLFF. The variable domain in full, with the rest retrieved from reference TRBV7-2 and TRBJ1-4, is GAGVSQSPSNKVTEKGKDVELRCDPISGHTALYWYRQSLGQGLEFLIYFQGNSAPDKSGLPSDRFSAERTGGSVSTLTIQRTQQEDSAVYLCASSSSRPEVGKLFFGSGTQLSVL.

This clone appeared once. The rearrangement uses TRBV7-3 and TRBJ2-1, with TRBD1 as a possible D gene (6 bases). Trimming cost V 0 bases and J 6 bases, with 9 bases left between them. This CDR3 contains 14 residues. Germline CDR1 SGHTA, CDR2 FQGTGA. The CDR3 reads CASSLTGRGNEQFF. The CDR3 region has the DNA TGTGCCAGCAGCTTAACGGGCAGGGGCAATGAGCAGTTCTTC.

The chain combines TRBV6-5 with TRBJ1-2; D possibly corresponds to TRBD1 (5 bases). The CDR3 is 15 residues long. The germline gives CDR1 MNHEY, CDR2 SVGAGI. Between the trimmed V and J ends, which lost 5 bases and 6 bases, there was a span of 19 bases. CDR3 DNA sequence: TGTGCCAGCAGTCTCGACCCACAGGTACAGGATGGCTACACCTTC. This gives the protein CASSLDPQVQDGYTF.

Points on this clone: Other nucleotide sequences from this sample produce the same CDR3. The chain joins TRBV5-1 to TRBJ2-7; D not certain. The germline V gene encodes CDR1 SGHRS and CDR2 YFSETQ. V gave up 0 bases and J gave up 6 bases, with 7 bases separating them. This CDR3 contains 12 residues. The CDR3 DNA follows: TGCGCCAGCAGCTTGGAAGTAAGCGAGCAGTACTTC. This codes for CASSLEVSEQYF.

CDR3 coding DNA: TGTGCCAGCTCACCATTGGGCGGGAGCACCGGGGAGCTGTTTTTT. Amino acid sequence: CASSPLGGSTGELFF. The chain joins TRBV18 to TRBJ2-2; 7 positions match TRBD2. Per germline, CDR1 KGHSH and CDR2 LQKENI. V dropped 2 bases and J dropped 4; count of bases not matched to a gene: 4. The CDR3 loop spans 15 amino acids.

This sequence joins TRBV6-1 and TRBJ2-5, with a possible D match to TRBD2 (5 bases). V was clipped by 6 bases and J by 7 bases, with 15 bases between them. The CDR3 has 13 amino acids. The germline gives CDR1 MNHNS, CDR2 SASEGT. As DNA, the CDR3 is TGTGCCAGCAGAGCCGGGTCGGGGAGGACCCAGTACTTC. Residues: CASRAGSGRTQYF.

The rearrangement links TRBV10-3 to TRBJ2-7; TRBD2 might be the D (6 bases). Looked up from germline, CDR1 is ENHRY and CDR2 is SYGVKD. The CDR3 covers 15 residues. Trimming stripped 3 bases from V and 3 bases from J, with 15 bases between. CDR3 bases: TGTGCCATCAGTGAACCGCTAAGGGGAGGCTACGAGCAGTACTTC. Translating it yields CAISEPLRGGYEQYF.

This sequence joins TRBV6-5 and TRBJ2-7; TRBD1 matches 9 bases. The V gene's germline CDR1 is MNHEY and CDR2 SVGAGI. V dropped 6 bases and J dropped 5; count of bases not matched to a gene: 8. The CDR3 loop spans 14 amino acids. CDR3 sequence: CASRAGTGSHEQYF. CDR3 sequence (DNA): TGTGCCAGCAGGGCCGGGACAGGGTCCCACGAGCAGTACTTC.

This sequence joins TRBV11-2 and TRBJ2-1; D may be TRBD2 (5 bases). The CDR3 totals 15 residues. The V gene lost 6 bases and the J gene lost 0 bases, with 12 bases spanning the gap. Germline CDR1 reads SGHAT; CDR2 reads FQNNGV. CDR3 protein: CASRKSGVSYNEQFF. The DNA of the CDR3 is TGTGCCAGCAGGAAGAGCGGAGTCTCCTACAATGAGCAGTTCTTC. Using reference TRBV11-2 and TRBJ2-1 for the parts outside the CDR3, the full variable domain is EAGVAQSPRYKIIEKRQSVAFWCNPISGHATLYWYQQILGQGPKLLIQFQNNGVVDDSQLPKDRFSAERLKGVDSTLKIQPAKLEDSAVYLCASRKSGVSYNEQFFGPGTRLTVL.

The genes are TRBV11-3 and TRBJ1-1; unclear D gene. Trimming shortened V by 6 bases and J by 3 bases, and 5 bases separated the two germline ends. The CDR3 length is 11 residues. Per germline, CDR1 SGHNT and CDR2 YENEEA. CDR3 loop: CASSLDTEAFF. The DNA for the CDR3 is TGTGCCAGCAGTCTAGACACTGAAGCTTTCTTT.

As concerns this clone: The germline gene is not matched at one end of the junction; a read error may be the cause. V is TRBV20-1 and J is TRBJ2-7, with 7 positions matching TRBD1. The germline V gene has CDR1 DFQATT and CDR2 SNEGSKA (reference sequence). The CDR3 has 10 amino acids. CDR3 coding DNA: TGCAGTGCTAGCCGGGACAGACAATCCTTC. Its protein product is CSASRDRQSF.

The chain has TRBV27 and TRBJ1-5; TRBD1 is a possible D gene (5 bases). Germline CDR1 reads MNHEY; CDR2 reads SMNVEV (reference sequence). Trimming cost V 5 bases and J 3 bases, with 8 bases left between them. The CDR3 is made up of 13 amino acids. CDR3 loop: CASSRGFNQPQHF. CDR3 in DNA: TGTGCCAGCAGTCGGGGCTTCAATCAGCCCCAGCATTTT.

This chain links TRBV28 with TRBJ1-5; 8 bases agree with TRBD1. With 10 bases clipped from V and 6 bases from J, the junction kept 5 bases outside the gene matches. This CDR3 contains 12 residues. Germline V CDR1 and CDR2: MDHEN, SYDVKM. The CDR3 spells CATDRGGQPQHF. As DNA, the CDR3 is TGTGCCACCGACAGGGGAGGTCAGCCCCAGCATTTT.

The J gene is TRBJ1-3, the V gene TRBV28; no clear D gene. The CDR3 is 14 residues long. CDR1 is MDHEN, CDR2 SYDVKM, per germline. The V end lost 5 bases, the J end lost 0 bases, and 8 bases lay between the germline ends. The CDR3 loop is CASSAALSGNTIYF. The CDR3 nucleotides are TGTGCCAGCAGTGCCGCGCTCTCTGGAAACACCATATATTTT.

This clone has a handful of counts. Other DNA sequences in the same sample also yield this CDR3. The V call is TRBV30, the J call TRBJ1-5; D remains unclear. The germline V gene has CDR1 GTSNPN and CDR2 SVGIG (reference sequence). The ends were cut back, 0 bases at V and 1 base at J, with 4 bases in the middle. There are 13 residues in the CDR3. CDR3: CAWSVRSNQPQHF. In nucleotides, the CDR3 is TGTGCCTGGAGTGTAAGGAGCAATCAGCCCCAGCATTTT.